This T cell receptor (beta chain) was documented in a study of CD8+ T cells in alopecia areata. Overall study: Treated patients were given oral tofacitinib, which was dosed at 5 to 10 mg twice daily.

RNA extraction and reverse transcription yielded cDNA as sequencing template. Repertoires were generated with immunoSEQ multiplex PCR, while TCRdb's copy carries only in-frame clones and drops some. The table includes about 120,000 clones, roughly two fifths detected once. The CDR3 spans 15 residues. The V gene's germline CDR1 is MNHEY and CDR2 SMNVEV (reference sequence). J gave up 4 bases and V 5 bases, and 9 bases lay outside the gene matches. This clonotype originated in a human donor with alopecia areata. Sequencing input: CD4+ T cells sorted from blood. This chain connects TRBV27 to TRBJ2-3; 7 bases align to TRBD1. CDR3 DNA sequence: TGTGCCAGCAGTACTAGACAGGGAACGGCAGATACGCAGTATTTT. This sequence encodes CASSTRQGTADTQYF.